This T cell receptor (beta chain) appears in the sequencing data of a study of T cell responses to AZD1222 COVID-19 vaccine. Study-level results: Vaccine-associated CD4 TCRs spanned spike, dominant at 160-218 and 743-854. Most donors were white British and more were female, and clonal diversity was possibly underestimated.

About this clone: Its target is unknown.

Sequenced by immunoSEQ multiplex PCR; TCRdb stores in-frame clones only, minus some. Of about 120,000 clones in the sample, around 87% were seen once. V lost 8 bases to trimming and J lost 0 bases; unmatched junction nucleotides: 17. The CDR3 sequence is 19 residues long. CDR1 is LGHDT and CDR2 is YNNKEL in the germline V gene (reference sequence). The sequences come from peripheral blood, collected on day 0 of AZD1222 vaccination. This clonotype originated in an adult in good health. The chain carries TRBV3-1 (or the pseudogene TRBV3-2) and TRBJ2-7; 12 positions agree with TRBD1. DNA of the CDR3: TGTGCCAGCGGGGGAGAAGGGACAGGGGGCGCTAGCGTCTCCTACGAGCAGTACTTC. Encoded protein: CASGGEGTGGASVSYEQYF.